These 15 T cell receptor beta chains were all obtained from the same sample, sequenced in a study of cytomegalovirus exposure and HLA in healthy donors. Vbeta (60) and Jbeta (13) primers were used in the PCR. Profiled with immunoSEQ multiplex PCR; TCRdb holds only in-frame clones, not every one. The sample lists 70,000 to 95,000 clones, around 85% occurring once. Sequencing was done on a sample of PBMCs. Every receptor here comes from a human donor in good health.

Here the CDR3 reads CASSPSWTSGRSGEGQYF. Written as DNA, the CDR3 is TGCGCCAGCAGCCCTTCCTGGACTAGCGGGCGGTCCGGGGAAGGCCAGTACTTC. The chain uses TRBV4-3 and TRBJ2-5; the match to TRBD2 covers 11 bases. With V trimmed by 4 bases and J by 10 bases, 20 bases remained unmatched. Germline lookup yields CDR1 LGHNA and CDR2 YSLEER. This CDR3 has 18 amino acids.

CDR3 in DNA: TGTGCCAGCAGCCGGGACAGAAACTCCAATGAAAAACTGTTTTTT. This encodes CASSRDRNSNEKLFF. This chain links TRBV7-9 with TRBJ1-4; 7 bases map to TRBD1. V trimming: 5 bases; J trimming: 5 bases; junction bases outside the gene matches: 8. Germline assignment: CDR1 SEHNR and CDR2 FQNEAQ (reference sequence). The CDR3 covers 15 residues.

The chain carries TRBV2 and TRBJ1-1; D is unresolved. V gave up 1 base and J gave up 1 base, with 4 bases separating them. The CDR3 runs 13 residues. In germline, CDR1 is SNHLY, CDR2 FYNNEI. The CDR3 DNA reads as TGTGCCAGCAGTGAAGGTAGGAACACTGAAGCTTTCTTT. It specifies CASSEGRNTEAFF.

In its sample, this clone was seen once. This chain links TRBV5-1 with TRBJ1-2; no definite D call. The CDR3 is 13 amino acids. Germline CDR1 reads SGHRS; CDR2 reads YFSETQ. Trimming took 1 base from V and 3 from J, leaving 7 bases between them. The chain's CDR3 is CASSLTAYYGYTF. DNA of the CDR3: TGCGCCAGCAGCTTGACAGCATACTATGGCTACACCTTC.

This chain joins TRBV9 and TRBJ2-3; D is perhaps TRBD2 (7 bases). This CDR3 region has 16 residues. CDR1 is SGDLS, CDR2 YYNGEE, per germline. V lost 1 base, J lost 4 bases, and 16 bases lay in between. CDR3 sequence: CASSVLGGGPPDTQYF. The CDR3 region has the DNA TGTGCCAGCAGCGTACTTGGGGGGGGGCCGCCAGATACGCAGTATTTT.

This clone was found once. The CDR3 reads CASSEQGAVYNEQFF. The CDR3 DNA is TGCGCCAGCAGCGAACAGGGGGCTGTCTACAATGAGCAGTTCTTC. The chain is built from TRBV5-1 and TRBJ2-1, with 9 bases lining up with TRBD1. Germline assignment: CDR1 SGHRS and CDR2 YFSETQ. The trim removed 4 bases at V and 3 bases at J, leaving 5 bases unmatched. The CDR3 is made up of 15 amino acids.

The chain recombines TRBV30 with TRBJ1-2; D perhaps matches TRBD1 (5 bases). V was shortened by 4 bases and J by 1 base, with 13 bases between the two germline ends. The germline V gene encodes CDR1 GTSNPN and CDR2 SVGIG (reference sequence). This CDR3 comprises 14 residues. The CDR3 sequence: CAWIPGAYNYGYTF. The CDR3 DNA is TGTGCCTGGATCCCTGGGGCCTATAACTATGGCTACACCTTC.

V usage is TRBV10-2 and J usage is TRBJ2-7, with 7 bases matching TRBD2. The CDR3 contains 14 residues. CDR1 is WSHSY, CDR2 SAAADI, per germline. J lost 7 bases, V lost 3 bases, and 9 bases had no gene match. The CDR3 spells CASSERGVRWEQYF. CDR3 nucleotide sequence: TGCGCCAGCAGTGAACGGGGGGTTAGGTGGGAGCAGTACTTC.

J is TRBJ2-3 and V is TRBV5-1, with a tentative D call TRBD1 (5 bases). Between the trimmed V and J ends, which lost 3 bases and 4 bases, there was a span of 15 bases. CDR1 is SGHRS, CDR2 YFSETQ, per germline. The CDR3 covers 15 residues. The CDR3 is CASSWGAGQSDTQYF. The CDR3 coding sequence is TGCGCCAGCAGCTGGGGCGCAGGGCAGTCAGATACGCAGTATTTT.

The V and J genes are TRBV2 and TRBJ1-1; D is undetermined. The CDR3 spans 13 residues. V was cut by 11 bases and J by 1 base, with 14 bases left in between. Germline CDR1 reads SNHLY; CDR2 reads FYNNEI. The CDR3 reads CASAREKNTEAFF. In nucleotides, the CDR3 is TGTGCCTCCGCGAGAGAAAAGAACACTGAAGCTTTCTTT.

The CDR3 here is CSVEVGSTDTQYF. Here the CDR3 DNA reads TGCAGCGTTGAGGTCGGTAGCACAGATACGCAGTATTTT. The chain is built from TRBV29-1 and TRBJ2-3, with D hard to call. CDR1 is SQVTM and CDR2 is ANQGSEA in the germline V gene. This CDR3 comprises 13 residues. Trimming shortened V by 3 bases and J by 0 bases, and 7 bases separated the two germline ends.

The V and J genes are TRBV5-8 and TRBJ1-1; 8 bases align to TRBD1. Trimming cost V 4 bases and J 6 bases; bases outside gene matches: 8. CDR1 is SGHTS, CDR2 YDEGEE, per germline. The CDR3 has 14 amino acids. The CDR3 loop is CASSRRTGSPEAFF. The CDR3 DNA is TGTGCCAGCAGCCGACGGACAGGGAGCCCTGAAGCTTTCTTT.

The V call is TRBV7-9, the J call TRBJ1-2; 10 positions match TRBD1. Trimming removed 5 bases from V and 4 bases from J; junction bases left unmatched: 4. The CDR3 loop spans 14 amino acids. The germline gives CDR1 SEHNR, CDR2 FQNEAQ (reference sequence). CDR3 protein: CASSETGGGYGYTF. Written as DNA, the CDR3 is TGTGCCAGCAGCGAGACAGGGGGCGGCTATGGCTACACCTTC.

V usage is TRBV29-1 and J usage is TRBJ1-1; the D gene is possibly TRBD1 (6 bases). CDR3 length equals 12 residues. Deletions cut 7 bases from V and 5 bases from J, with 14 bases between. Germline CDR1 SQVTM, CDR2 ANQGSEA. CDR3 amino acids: CSAGARGTEAFF. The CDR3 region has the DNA TGCAGCGCAGGGGCGCGGGGGACTGAAGCTTTCTTT. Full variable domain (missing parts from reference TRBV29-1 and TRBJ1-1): SAVISQKPSRDICQRGTSLTIQCQVDSQVTMMFWYRQQPGQSLTLIATANQGSEATYESGFVIDKFPISRPNLTFSTLTVSNMSPEDSSIYLCSAGARGTEAFFGQGTRLTVV.

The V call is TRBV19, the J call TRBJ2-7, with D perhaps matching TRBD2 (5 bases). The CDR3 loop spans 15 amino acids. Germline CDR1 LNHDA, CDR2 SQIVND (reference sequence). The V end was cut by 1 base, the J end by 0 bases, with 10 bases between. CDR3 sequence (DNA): TGTGCCAGTAGTATAGGGACTTTTACCTCCTACGAGCAGTACTTC. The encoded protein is CASSIGTFTSYEQYF.